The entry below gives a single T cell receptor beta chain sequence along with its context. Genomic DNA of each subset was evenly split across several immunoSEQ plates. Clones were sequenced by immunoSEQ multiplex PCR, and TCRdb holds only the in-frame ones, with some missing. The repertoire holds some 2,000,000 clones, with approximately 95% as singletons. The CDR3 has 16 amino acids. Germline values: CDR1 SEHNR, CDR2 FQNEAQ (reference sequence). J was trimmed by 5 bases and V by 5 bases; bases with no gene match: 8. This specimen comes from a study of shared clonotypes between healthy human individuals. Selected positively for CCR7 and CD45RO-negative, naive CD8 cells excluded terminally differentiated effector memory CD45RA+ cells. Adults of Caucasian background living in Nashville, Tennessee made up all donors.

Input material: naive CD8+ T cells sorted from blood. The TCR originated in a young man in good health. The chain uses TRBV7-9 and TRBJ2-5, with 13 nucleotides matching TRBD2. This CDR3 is CASSQTSGRAAETQYF. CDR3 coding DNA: TGTGCCAGCAGCCAAACTAGCGGGAGGGCCGCGGAGACCCAGTACTTC.